These 17 T cell receptor beta chains were all obtained from the same sample, sequenced in a study of T cells in Graves' hyperthyroidism and ophthalmopathy. Researchers amplified the TCR beta CDR3 regions from RNA transcripts. A first-round RT-PCR of the TCR CDR3 used the HTBI primer set. Each CDR3 protein gets one entry after TCRdb re-called the multiplex PCR reads with MiXCR. The sample gives some 570,000 distinct CDR3 sequences, approximately 15% of which show up once; 6.5% to 9% is in the top ten. Sequenced sample: blood. The origin of the receptors is a woman aged 18 to 35 with Graves' ophthalmopathy.

This clonotype was picked up many times. The chain uses TRBV12-3 or TRBV12-4 and TRBJ2-2; TRBD1 agrees at 9 bases. The V gene end was trimmed by 2 bases and the J gene end by 4 bases; junction bases not matched to a gene: 5. This CDR3 contains 16 residues. In DNA, the CDR3 is TGTGCCAGCAGTTTACGGTGGACAGGGGCCACCGGGGAGCTGTTTTTT. It yields the protein CASSLRWTGATGELFF.

This clonotype was recorded many times. The V call is TRBV28, the J call TRBJ2-2; D remains unclear. CDR1 and CDR2 from the germline V gene are MDHEN and SYDVKM. Trimming pared 5 bases from V and 1 base from J, leaving 11 bases between. The CDR3 loop spans 15 amino acids. The CDR3 DNA is TGTGCCAGCAGTCAAGCAGGACGGAACACCGGGGAGCTGTTTTTT. Translation gives CASSQAGRNTGELFF. The complete variable domain, with remaining parts taken from reference TRBV28 and TRBJ2-2, reads DVKVTQSSRYLVKRTGEKVFLECVQDMDHENMFWYRQDPGLGLRLIYFSYDVKMKEKGDIPEGYSVSREKKERFSLILESASTNQTSMYLCASSQAGRNTGELFFGEGSRLTVL.

This sequence joins TRBV6-2 or TRBV6-3 and TRBJ1-4; the match to TRBD1 covers 7 bases. The CDR3 totals 14 residues. CDR1 is MNHEY, CDR2 SVGEGT, per germline. V lost 6 bases, J lost 6 bases, and 7 bases stayed unmatched. CDR3 DNA: TGTGCCAGCAGAACGACAGGGTCTGATGAAAAACTGTTTTTT. Amino acids: CASRTTGSDEKLFF.

V is TRBV28 and J is TRBJ2-1, with 8 bases lining up with TRBD1. The CDR3 runs to 16 residues. Germline V gene data show CDR1 as MDHEN and CDR2 as SYDVKM. The trim removed 2 bases at V and 0 bases at J, leaving 3 bases unmatched. This CDR3 reads CASSLPGGSSYNEQFF. In nucleotides, the CDR3 is TGTGCCAGCAGTTTACCAGGGGGCAGCTCCTACAATGAGCAGTTCTTC.

J is TRBJ1-2 and V is TRBV28, with 8 bases fitting TRBD1. CDR1 MDHEN and CDR2 SYDVKM come from the germline V gene. This CDR3 spans 19 amino acids. J gave up 6 bases and V 2 bases, and 20 bases lay outside the gene matches. The CDR3 is CASSLAPTRFRDRMDGYTF. CDR3 nucleotides: TGTGCCAGCAGTTTAGCCCCCACCCGATTCCGGGACAGGATGGATGGCTACACCTTC.

J is TRBJ2-7 and V is TRBV20-1; the match to TRBD2 covers 9 bases. V was pared by 2 bases and J by 5 bases, with 10 bases of the junction left unmatched. The CDR3 contains 15 residues. The germline CDR1 and CDR2 sequences are DFQATT and SNEGSKA (reference sequence). The DNA for the CDR3 is TGCAGTGCTAGAAGGGGGGCTAGCGGGATCAACGAGCAGTACTTC. It codes for CSARRGASGINEQYF.

A remark on this clonotype: A much larger clone is a single base away; this may be a read error. The V gene is TRBV20-1, the J gene TRBJ1-1; D unclear. V lost 6 bases and J 0 bases, leaving 17 bases between the germline ends. The V gene's germline CDR1 is DFQATT and CDR2 SNEGSKA (reference sequence). This CDR3 region has 15 residues. CDR3 nucleotides: TGCAGTGCCCCCTCTGGGAGGGTGGTGAACACTGAAGCTTTCTTT. Its protein is CSAPSGRVVNTEAFF.

This clonotype was seen ten or more times. The chain carries TRBV7-3 and TRBJ2-2, with TRBD1 matching over 8 bases. Losses at the gene ends were 2 bases for V and 4 bases for J; bases not matched to a gene: 0. Germline V gene data show CDR1 as SGHTA and CDR2 as FQGTGA. The CDR3 totals 14 residues. The CDR3 DNA reads as TGTGCCAGCAGCTTAGGGACAGGCACCGGGGAGCTGTTTTTT. Protein sequence: CASSLGTGTGELFF.

This clonotype was observed many times. The gene calls are TRBV12-3 or TRBV12-4 and TRBJ2-3, with D maybe TRBD1 (5 bases). V gave up 6 bases and J gave up 0 bases, with 10 bases separating them. The CDR3 contains 14 residues. The CDR3 DNA reads TGTGCCAGCAGCAGGGTTACTAGCACAGATACGCAGTATTTT. Its translation: CASSRVTSTDTQYF.

This clonotype showed up many times. The rearrangement links TRBV12-3 or TRBV12-4 to TRBJ2-1; no firm D call. V shed 3 bases and J shed 2 bases, with 8 bases lying between them. The CDR3 extends over 14 amino acids. The CDR3: CASSFERAYNEQFF. The CDR3 DNA reads TGTGCCAGCAGTTTCGAGCGAGCCTACAATGAGCAGTTCTTC.

This clonotype was counted many times. This chain's CDR3 is CASSLTREDTQYF. The CDR3 DNA reads as TGTGCCAGCAGCTTAACCAGGGAAGATACGCAGTATTTT. This sequence joins TRBV7-3 and TRBJ2-3, with a possible D match to TRBD1 (5 bases). The CDR3 contains 13 residues. The V end lost 0 bases, the J end lost 5 bases, and 6 bases lay between the germline ends. Germline V gene lookup returns CDR1 SGHTA and CDR2 FQGTGA. Supplemented by reference TRBV7-3 and TRBJ2-3, the full variable domain reads GAGVSQTPSNKVTEKGKYVELRCDPISGHTALYWYRQSLGQGPEFLIYFQGTGAADDSGLPNDRFFAVRPEGSVSTLKIQRTERGDSAVYLCASSLTREDTQYFGPGTRLTVL.

The rearrangement joins TRBV4-3 to TRBJ2-1; no clear D gene. Germline-derived CDR1 and CDR2 are LGHNA and YSLEER. The CDR3 is made up of 17 amino acids. V lost 0 bases and J 4 bases, leaving 16 bases between the germline ends. The CDR3 spells CASSQDLDPGSYNEQFF. The CDR3 nucleotides are TGCGCCAGCAGCCAAGATCTGGACCCAGGATCTTACAATGAGCAGTTCTTC.

This clonotype was seen ten or more times. This rearrangement joins TRBV7-9 to TRBJ2-7; D is possibly TRBD2 (7 bases). Trimming cost V 5 bases and J 5 bases, with 10 bases left between them. Germline V gene sequence: CDR1 SEHNR, CDR2 FQNEAQ (reference sequence). The length of the CDR3 is 12 residues. The CDR3 DNA follows: TGTGCCAGCAGCAGGGGGGGGAACGAGCAGTACTTC. Protein: CASSRGGNEQYF.

The genes are TRBV5-1 and TRBJ2-3; TRBD2 matches 13 bases. Germline V CDR1 and CDR2: SGHRS, YFSETQ. After removal of 1 base from V and 2 bases from J, the junction contained 13 bases not matched to a gene. The length of the CDR3 is 20 residues. The CDR3 protein is CASSLLPGGLAGVHTDTQYF. The CDR3 nucleotides read TGCGCCAGCAGCTTGCTCCCGGGAGGACTAGCGGGGGTCCACACAGATACGCAGTATTTT.

This clonotype was counted ten times or more. The genes are TRBV20-1 and TRBJ2-7; a weak D match, TRBD2 (5 bases). The germline V gene encodes CDR1 DFQATT and CDR2 SNEGSKA (reference sequence). CDR3 length equals 13 residues. V was clipped by 6 bases and J by 1 base, with 13 bases between them. This chain's CDR3 is CSALVPGSYEQYF. The CDR3, as DNA: TGCAGTGCGCTAGTACCGGGGTCCTACGAGCAGTACTTC.

This clonotype appeared a few times. The V and J genes are TRBV14 and TRBJ1-1; D possibly corresponds to TRBD1 (6 bases). The V and J ends lost 3 bases and 2 bases respectively, with 22 bases between them. Looked up from germline, CDR1 is SGHDN and CDR2 is FVKESK. The CDR3 consists of 18 residues. The CDR3 DNA is TGTGCCAGCAGCCAGCAGGGGTTAAAGACCGGTCCTAACACTGAAGCTTTCTTT. Protein: CASSQQGLKTGPNTEAFF.

This clonotype has just a few counts. V usage is TRBV6-6 and J usage is TRBJ1-6, with TRBD1 matching 10 bases. The CDR3 extends over 14 amino acids. Germline CDR1 reads MNHNY; CDR2 reads SVGAGI (reference sequence). The V gene end was trimmed by 2 bases and the J gene end by 8 bases; junction bases not matched to a gene: 0. CDR3 nucleotides: TGTGCCAGCAGTTACGGGACAGGGGATTCACCCCTCCACTTT. Residues: CASSYGTGDSPLHF.